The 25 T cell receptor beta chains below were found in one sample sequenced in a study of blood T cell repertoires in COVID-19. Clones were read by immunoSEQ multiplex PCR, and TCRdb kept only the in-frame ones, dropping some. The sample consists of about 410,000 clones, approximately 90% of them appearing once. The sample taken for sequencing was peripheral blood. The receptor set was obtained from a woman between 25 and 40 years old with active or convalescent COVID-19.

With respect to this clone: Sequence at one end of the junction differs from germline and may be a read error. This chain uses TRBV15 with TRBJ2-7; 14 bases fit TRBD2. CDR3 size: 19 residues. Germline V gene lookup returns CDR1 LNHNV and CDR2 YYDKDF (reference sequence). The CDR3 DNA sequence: TGCGCCACCAGCGGGGGACTAGCGGGAGAGGGGGGATTCAACTACGAGCAGTACTTC. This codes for CATSGGLAGEGGFNYEQYF.

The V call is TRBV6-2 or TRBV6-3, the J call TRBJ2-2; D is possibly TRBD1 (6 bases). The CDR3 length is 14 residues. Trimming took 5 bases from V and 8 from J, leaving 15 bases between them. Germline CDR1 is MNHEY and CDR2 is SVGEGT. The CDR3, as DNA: TGTGCCAGCAGTCGGCAACAGGGTCAAGGGGAGCTGTTTTTT. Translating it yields CASSRQQGQGELFF.

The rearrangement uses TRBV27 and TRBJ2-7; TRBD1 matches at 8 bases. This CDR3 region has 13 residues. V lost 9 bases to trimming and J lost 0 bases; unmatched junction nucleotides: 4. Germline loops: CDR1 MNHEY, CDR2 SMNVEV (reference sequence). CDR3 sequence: CASYTGGSYEQYF. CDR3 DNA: TGTGCCAGTTATACAGGGGGCTCCTACGAGCAGTACTTC.

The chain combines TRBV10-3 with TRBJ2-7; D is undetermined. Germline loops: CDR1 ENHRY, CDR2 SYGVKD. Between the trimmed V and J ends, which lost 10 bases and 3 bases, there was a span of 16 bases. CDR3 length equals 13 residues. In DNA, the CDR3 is TGTGCCACCCAGGATCCTTCCATCTACGAGCAGTACTTC. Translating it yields CATQDPSIYEQYF.

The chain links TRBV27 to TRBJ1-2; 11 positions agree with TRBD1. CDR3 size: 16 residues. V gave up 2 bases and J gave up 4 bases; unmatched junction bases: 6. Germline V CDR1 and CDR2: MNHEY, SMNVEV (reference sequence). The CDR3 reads CASSLTGQGAGYGYTF. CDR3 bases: TGTGCCAGCAGTTTAACCGGACAGGGGGCTGGCTATGGCTACACCTTC.

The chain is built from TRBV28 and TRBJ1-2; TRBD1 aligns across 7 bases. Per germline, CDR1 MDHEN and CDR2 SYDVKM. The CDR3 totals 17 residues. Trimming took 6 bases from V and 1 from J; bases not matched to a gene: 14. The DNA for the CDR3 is TGTGCCAGCAGCCAAGGTCGGGACAGATACTTTAACTATGGCTACACCTTC. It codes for CASSQGRDRYFNYGYTF.

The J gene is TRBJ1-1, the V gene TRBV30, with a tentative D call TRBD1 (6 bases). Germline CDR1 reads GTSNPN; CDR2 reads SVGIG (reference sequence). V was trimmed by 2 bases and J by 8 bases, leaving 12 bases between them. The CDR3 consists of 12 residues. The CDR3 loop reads CAWSLTGREAFF. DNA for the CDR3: TGTGCCTGGAGTCTTACAGGGCGGGAAGCTTTCTTT.

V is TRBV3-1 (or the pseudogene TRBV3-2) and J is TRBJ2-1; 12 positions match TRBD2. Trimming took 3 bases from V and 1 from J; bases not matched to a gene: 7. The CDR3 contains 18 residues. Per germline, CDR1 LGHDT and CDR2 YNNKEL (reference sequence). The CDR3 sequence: CASSHWTSGTLSYNEQFF. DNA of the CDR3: TGTGCCAGCAGCCACTGGACTAGCGGGACGTTGTCCTACAATGAGCAGTTCTTC.

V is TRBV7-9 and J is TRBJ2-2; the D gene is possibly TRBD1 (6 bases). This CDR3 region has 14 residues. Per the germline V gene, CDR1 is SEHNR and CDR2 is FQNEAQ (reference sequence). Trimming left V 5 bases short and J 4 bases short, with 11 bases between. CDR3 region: CASSQGDTTGELFF. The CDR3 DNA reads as TGTGCCAGCAGCCAAGGGGACACCACCGGGGAGCTGTTTTTT.

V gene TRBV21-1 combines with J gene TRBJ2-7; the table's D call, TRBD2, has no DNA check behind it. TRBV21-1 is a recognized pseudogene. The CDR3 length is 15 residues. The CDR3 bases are TGTGCCAGCAGAGCTAGCGGGGGGGCAGGCCACGAGCAGTACTTC. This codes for CASRASGGAGHEQYF.

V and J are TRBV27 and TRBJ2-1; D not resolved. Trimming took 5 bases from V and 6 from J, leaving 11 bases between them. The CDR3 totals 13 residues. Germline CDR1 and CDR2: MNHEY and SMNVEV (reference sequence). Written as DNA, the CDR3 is TGTGCCAGCAGTATTACATCCCCCAATGAGCAGTTCTTC. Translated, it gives CASSITSPNEQFF.

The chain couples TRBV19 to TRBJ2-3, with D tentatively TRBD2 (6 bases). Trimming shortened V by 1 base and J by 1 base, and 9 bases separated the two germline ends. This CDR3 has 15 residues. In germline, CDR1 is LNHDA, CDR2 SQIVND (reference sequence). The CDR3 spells CASSIAGVGTDTQYF. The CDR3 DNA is TGTGCCAGTAGTATAGCGGGAGTTGGCACAGATACGCAGTATTTT.

CDR3 loop: CASSQGTSPHNEQFF. In DNA, the CDR3 is TGCGCCAGCAGCCAAGGGACTAGCCCCCACAATGAGCAGTTCTTC. This chain uses TRBV4-1 with TRBJ2-1; 8 nucleotides align to TRBD2. Germline CDR1 MGHRA, CDR2 YSYEKL. With V trimmed by 1 base and J by 5 bases, 4 bases remained unmatched. The CDR3 sequence is 15 residues long.

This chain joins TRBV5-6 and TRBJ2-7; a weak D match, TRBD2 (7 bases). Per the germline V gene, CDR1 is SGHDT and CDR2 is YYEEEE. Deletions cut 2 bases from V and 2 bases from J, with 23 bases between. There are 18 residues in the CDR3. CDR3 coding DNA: TGTGCCAGCAGCTTTGTGTTCGAGGGGGGGATCTCCGCCTACGAGCAGTACTTC. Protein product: CASSFVFEGGISAYEQYF. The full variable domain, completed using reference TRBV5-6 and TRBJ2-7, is DAGVTQSPTHLIKTRGQQVTLRCSPKSGHDTVSWYQQALGQGPQFIFQYYEEEERQRGNFPDRFSGHQFPNYSSELNVNALLLGDSALYLCASSFVFEGGISAYEQYFGPGTRLTVT.

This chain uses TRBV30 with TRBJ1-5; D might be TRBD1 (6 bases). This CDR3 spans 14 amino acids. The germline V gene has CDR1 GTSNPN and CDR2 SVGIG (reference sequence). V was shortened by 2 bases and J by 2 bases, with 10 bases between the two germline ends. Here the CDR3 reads CAWSNRVGNQPQHF. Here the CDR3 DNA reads TGTGCCTGGAGTAACAGGGTAGGCAATCAGCCCCAGCATTTT.

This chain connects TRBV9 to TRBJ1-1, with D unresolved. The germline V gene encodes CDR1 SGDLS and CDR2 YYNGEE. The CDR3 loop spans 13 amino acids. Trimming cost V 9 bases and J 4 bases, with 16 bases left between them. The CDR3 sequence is CAKPTGKSTEAFF. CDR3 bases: TGTGCCAAACCTACGGGGAAGTCCACTGAAGCTTTCTTT.

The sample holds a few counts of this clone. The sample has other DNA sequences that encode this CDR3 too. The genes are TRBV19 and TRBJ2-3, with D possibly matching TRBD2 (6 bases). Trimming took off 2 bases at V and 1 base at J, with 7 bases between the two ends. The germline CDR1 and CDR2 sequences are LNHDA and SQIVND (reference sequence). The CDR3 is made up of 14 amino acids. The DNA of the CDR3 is TGTGCCAGTAGTATATCGGGGGGCACAGATACGCAGTATTTT. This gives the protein CASSISGGTDTQYF.

In DNA form, the CDR3 reads TGTGCCAGCAGCCAAGATTTCGATTCAGGGAACTATGGCTACACCTTC. It is translated as CASSQDFDSGNYGYTF. The chain links TRBV14 to TRBJ1-2, with TRBD1 as a possible D gene (5 bases). The germline CDR1 and CDR2 sequences are SGHDN and FVKESK. Deletions cut 0 bases from V and 2 bases from J, with 13 bases between. The CDR3 length is 16 residues.

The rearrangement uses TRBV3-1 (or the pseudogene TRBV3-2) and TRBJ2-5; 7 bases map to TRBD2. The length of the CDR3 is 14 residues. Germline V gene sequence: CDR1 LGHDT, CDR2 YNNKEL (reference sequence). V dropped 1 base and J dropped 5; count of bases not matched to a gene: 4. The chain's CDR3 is CASSQVGGGETQYF. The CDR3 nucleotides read TGTGCCAGCAGCCAAGTCGGGGGAGGGGAGACCCAGTACTTC.

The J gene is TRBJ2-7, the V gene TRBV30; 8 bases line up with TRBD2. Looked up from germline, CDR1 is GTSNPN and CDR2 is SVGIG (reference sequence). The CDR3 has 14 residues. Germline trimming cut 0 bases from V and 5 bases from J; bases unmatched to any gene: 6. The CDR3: CAWSVPREDHEQYF. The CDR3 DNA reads TGTGCCTGGAGTGTACCGCGGGAGGATCACGAGCAGTACTTC.

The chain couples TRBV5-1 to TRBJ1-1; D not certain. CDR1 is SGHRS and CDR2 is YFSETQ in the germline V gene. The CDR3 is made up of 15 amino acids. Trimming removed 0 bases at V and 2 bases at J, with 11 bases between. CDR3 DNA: TGCGCCAGCAGCTTGGGTTCGGGAGTTAACACTGAAGCTTTCTTT. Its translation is CASSLGSGVNTEAFF.

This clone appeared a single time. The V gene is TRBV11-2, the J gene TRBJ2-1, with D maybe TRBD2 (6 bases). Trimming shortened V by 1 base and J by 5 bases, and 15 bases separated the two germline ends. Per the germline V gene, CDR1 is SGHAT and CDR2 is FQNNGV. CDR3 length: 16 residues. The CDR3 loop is CASSLAGFAGNNEQFF. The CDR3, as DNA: TGTGCCAGCAGCTTAGCGGGTTTTGCGGGGAACAATGAGCAGTTCTTC.

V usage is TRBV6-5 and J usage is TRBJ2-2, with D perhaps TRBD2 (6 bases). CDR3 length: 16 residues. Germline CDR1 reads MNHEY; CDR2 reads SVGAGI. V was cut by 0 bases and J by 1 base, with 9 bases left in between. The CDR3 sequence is CASSYSIGGNTGELFF. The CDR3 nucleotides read TGTGCCAGCAGTTACTCGATCGGGGGGAACACCGGGGAGCTGTTTTTT.

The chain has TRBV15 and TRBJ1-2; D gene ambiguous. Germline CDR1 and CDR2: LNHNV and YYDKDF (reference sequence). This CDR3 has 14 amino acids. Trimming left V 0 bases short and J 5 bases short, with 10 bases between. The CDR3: CATSRDGLAYGYTF. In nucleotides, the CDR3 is TGTGCCACCAGCAGAGATGGTCTCGCGTATGGCTACACCTTC.

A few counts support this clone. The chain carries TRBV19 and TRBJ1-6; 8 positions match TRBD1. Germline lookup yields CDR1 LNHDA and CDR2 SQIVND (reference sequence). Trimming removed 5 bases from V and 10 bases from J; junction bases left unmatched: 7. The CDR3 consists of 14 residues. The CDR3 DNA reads TGTGCCAGTAGTTTGGGACAGGAAACCTCACCCCTCCACTTT. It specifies CASSLGQETSPLHF.